This TCR beta chain was sequenced during a study of blood T cells in healthy people across ages. This clonotype appeared a few times. It was with a sample-barcoded 5' primer and a J-beta primer mix that a second PCR of roughly 6 to 11 cycles was run. TCRdb independently ran MiXCR on the 5' RACE reads; one entry per CDR3 protein. In the table there are 850,000 to 1,100,000 distinct CDR3 sequences, around two fifths of which are singletons. Trimming pared 4 bases from V and 1 base from J, leaving 9 bases between. In germline, CDR1 is SGDLS, CDR2 YYNGEE. The CDR3 totals 14 residues. This receptor was obtained from a man younger than 30 in good health. The chain links TRBV9 to TRBJ2-1; D is perhaps TRBD2 (5 bases). Sequencing used blood. For the CDR3, the DNA is TGTGCCAGCAGCTCCGGACTTTCCTACAATGAGCAGTTCTTC. It translates to CASSSGLSYNEQFF.